The entry below describes one T cell receptor beta chain. The antigen remains undetermined. The germline CDR1 and CDR2 sequences are SGHTA and FQGNSA. CDR3 length equals 12 residues. With 2 bases removed from V and 14 bases from J, the gap between germline ends came to 13 bases. Clones were read by immunoSEQ multiplex PCR, and TCRdb kept only the in-frame ones, dropping some. The data show around 2.5 million clones, with 80% to 95% seen just once and 0.36% held by the top ten. The data stem from a study of shared clonotypes between healthy human individuals. General study findings and limits: For naive CD4 cells, roughly 5% of clonotypes were shared across a handful of donors.

The sequence was collected from a man aged 18 to 30 in good health. Some clones in this sample may be carry-over from other donors' samples. Sequenced: naive CD4+ T cells from PBMCs. As to subset: CD45RA+ positively selected. The V gene is TRBV7-2, the J gene TRBJ2-1; a possible D gene is TRBD1 (5 bases). The CDR3 loop is CASSLIGAGKFF. In DNA, the CDR3 is TGTGCCAGCAGCTTAATAGGGGCAGGGAAGTTCTTC.